This record concerns one TCR beta chain sequence. Its target is not known. The junction does not match germline at one end; this may be a read error. The data were taken from a study of shared clonotypes between healthy human individuals. Study-wide points: Naive CD4 clonotype sharing across several donors was about 5%. In the sorted subsets, rarefaction showed sequencing was incomplete despite large depth. Having only a few donors restricted how much genetic and exposure-history diversity was captured.

The CDR3 is made up of 10 amino acids. CDR1 and CDR2 from the germline V gene are LNHNV and YYDKDF (reference sequence). About 30,000 T cell genomes, or 200 to 250 ng DNA, went into the sorted-subset replicate PCRs. Generated by immunoSEQ multiplex PCR, the TCRdb table keeps only in-frame clones and is missing some. Of about 980,000 clones in the sample, around three quarters were seen once. This TCR was recovered from a man aged 18 to 29 in good health. The chain employs TRBV15 and TRBJ2-1, with D perhaps matching TRBD1 (5 bases). Specimen: memory CD4+ T cells sorted from blood. Subset reported: CD45RA-negative fraction. The CDR3 DNA reads as TGTGCCGCCAGAAGGGGTGAGCAGTTCTTC. It is translated as CAARRGEQFF.